The 31 T cell receptor beta chains in this list originate from one sample, sequenced in a study of Graves' ophthalmopathy and Graves' hyperthyroidism. The study amplified TCR beta CDR3 regions using RNA transcripts. HTBI-primed RT-PCR formed the first round, and a multiplex PCR formed the second. Via MiXCR, TCRdb re-called the multiplex PCR reads, giving one row per CDR3 protein. The table includes about 410,000 distinct CDR3 sequences, around 16% detected once. Sequenced sample: peripheral blood. The origin of the receptors is a woman aged 18-29 years with Graves' ophthalmopathy.

The rearrangement uses TRBV28 and TRBJ2-7; D perhaps matches TRBD1 (6 bases). Germline V lookup: CDR1 MDHEN, CDR2 SYDVKM. The CDR3 has 13 amino acids. Trimming removed 7 bases at V and 2 bases at J, with 12 bases between. The CDR3 loop is CASNDRPTYEQYF. CDR3 nucleotide sequence: TGTGCCAGCAATGACAGGCCAACCTACGAGCAGTACTTC.

This clonotype was recorded many times. This sequence joins TRBV7-2 and TRBJ2-7, with a possible D match to TRBD2 (5 bases). Trimming took off 5 bases at V and 0 bases at J, with 8 bases between the two ends. The CDR3 runs to 13 residues. Germline-derived CDR1 and CDR2 are SGHTA and FQGNSA. CDR3 coding DNA: TGTGCCAGCAGCGACCGGGACTCCTACGAGCAGTACTTC. The encoded protein is CASSDRDSYEQYF.

This clonotype was seen at least ten times. The chain couples TRBV6-2 or TRBV6-3 to TRBJ2-7; either TRBD1 or TRBD2 may supply D (6 bases each). The germline gives CDR1 MNHEY, CDR2 SVGEGT. Trimming removed 4 bases at V and 3 bases at J, with 16 bases between. The CDR3 totals 15 residues. The CDR3: CASSWVGGEDYEQYF. The CDR3, as DNA: TGTGCCAGCAGTTGGGTGGGGGGCGAAGACTACGAGCAGTACTTC.

This clonotype was seen repeatedly, ten times or more. V usage is TRBV14 and J usage is TRBJ2-5, with TRBD1 as a possible D gene (8 bases). The CDR3 covers 17 residues. The V end was cut by 0 bases, the J end by 2 bases, with 16 bases between. The germline V gene encodes CDR1 SGHDN and CDR2 FVKESK. CDR3 bases: TGTGCCAGCAGCCAAGATCGGGGGGACAGGCATCAAGAGACCCAGTACTTC. Translated, it gives CASSQDRGDRHQETQYF.

This clonotype was detected ten times or more. The chain joins TRBV24-1 to TRBJ2-2; TRBD1 agrees at 7 bases. Losses at the gene ends were 2 bases for V and 2 bases for J; bases not matched to a gene: 4. Germline CDR1 reads KGHDR; CDR2 reads SFDVKD. The CDR3 length is 16 residues. The CDR3 region is CATSDSGTVNTGELFF. The CDR3 DNA sequence: TGTGCCACCAGTGATTCCGGGACAGTCAACACCGGGGAGCTGTTTTTT.

The table lists this clonotype with a few counts. The J gene is TRBJ2-2, the V gene TRBV7-2; possible D gene TRBD1, 6 bases. CDR1 is SGHTA and CDR2 is FQGNSA in the germline V gene. Trimming removed 5 bases at V and 7 bases at J, with 11 bases between. This CDR3 has 13 amino acids. DNA for the CDR3: TGTGCCAGCAGCCCCCACAGGGTCGGGGAGCTGTTTTTT. Amino acids: CASSPHRVGELFF.

This clonotype appeared once. This sequence joins TRBV12-3 or TRBV12-4 and TRBJ1-1, with a tentative D call TRBD1 (5 bases). V dropped 6 bases and J dropped 0 bases, with 11 bases sitting between them. The CDR3 totals 14 residues. CDR3 coding DNA: TGTGCCAGCAGCGACAGAGTCATGAACACTGAAGCTTTCTTT. This encodes CASSDRVMNTEAFF.

This clonotype has ten or more counts. The J gene is TRBJ2-7, the V gene TRBV29-1; 14 bases agree with TRBD2. This CDR3 has 16 residues. The germline gives CDR1 SQVTM, CDR2 ANQGSEA. With V trimmed by 7 bases and J by 0 bases, 8 bases remained unmatched. The CDR3 DNA is TGCAGCGCTGGGACTAGCGGGAGCCGACACTCCTACGAGCAGTACTTC. Translation gives CSAGTSGSRHSYEQYF.

V gene TRBV7-2 combines with J gene TRBJ2-5, with TRBD1 as a possible D gene (5 bases). V lost 1 base and J 7 bases, leaving 16 bases between the germline ends. The CDR3 covers 15 residues. Germline-derived CDR1 and CDR2 are SGHTA and FQGNSA. The CDR3 spells CASSLGQDITRTQYF. CDR3 coding DNA: TGTGCCAGCAGCTTAGGTCAGGACATTACCCGGACCCAGTACTTC.

This clonotype appeared many times. The chain carries TRBV24-1 and TRBJ1-1, with D possibly matching TRBD1 (5 bases). With 6 bases removed from V and 5 bases from J, the gap between germline ends came to 15 bases. Germline-derived CDR1 and CDR2 are KGHDR and SFDVKD. The CDR3 runs to 14 residues. The CDR3 nucleotides are TGTGCCACCAGTCGGGGACCTGGGGGAACTGAAGCTTTCTTT. Amino acids: CATSRGPGGTEAFF.

Ten or more counts support this clonotype. The chain carries TRBV28 and TRBJ1-5; TRBD1 is a possible D gene (6 bases). Per the germline V gene, CDR1 is MDHEN and CDR2 is SYDVKM. The CDR3 totals 14 residues. V dropped 6 bases and J dropped 3 bases, with 12 bases sitting between them. CDR3 coding DNA: TGTGCCAGCAGCTGGACAGAGCTCAATCAGCCCCAGCATTTT. Its protein is CASSWTELNQPQHF. The full variable domain, rest sourced from reference TRBV28 and TRBJ1-5, is DVKVTQSSRYLVKRTGEKVFLECVQDMDHENMFWYRQDPGLGLRLIYFSYDVKMKEKGDIPEGYSVSREKKERFSLILESASTNQTSMYLCASSWTELNQPQHFGDGTRLSIL.

In its sample, this clonotype was seen many times. This sequence joins TRBV30 and TRBJ1-1; weak D call: TRBD1 (5 bases). The V gene's germline CDR1 is GTSNPN and CDR2 SVGIG (reference sequence). The V gene lost 3 bases and the J gene lost 1 base, with 9 bases spanning the gap. The CDR3 is 13 residues long. The CDR3 DNA follows: TGTGCCTGGAGGACAACAGGGAACACTGAAGCTTTCTTT. It is translated as CAWRTTGNTEAFF.

There are many counts of this clonotype. The chain employs TRBV27 and TRBJ1-5; TRBD1 is a possible D gene (5 bases). Trimming removed 5 bases at V and 1 base at J, with 18 bases between. This CDR3 comprises 17 residues. The germline V gene encodes CDR1 MNHEY and CDR2 SMNVEV (reference sequence). The CDR3 region is CASSPQGGLGSNQPQHF. CDR3 DNA: TGTGCCAGCAGTCCCCAGGGAGGATTAGGAAGCAATCAGCCCCAGCATTTT.

The rearrangement uses TRBV9 and TRBJ2-2; 8 bases match TRBD1. The V gene end was trimmed by 0 bases and the J gene end by 1 base; junction bases not matched to a gene: 5. Per the germline V gene, CDR1 is SGDLS and CDR2 is YYNGEE. CDR3 length equals 17 residues. The CDR3 region is CASSVDTGGMNTGELFF. Here the CDR3 DNA reads TGTGCCAGCAGCGTAGATACAGGGGGGATGAACACCGGGGAGCTGTTTTTT.

This clonotype was picked up many times. The V and J genes are TRBV7-2 and TRBJ1-6; TRBD1 is a possible D gene (5 bases). The CDR3 runs to 16 residues. V lost 5 bases and J 6 bases, leaving 17 bases between the germline ends. Germline V gives CDR1 SGHTA, CDR2 FQGNSA. Here the CDR3 reads CASSPRAWGTNSPLHF. The CDR3 nucleotides are TGTGCCAGCAGCCCCCGAGCTTGGGGGACTAATTCACCCCTCCACTTT.

This clonotype has at least ten counts. This chain links TRBV24-1 with TRBJ1-5; D perhaps matches TRBD1 (5 bases). The germline V gene has CDR1 KGHDR and CDR2 SFDVKD. This CDR3 has 12 residues. Deletions cut 7 bases from V and 4 bases from J, with 7 bases between. The CDR3: CATSGANQPQHF. The CDR3 nucleotides are TGTGCCACCAGCGGGGCGAATCAGCCCCAGCATTTT.

This clonotype was picked up many times. The V call is TRBV12-3 or TRBV12-4, the J call TRBJ1-6; no clear D. The V end lost 1 base, the J end lost 3 bases, and 7 bases lay between the germline ends. CDR3 length: 15 amino acids. CDR3 DNA: TGTGCCAGCAGTTTAGGCGGGGTCTATAATTCACCCCTCCACTTT. Its translation: CASSLGGVYNSPLHF.

The table lists this clonotype with many counts. V and J are TRBV27 and TRBJ2-5; D not certain. In germline, CDR1 is MNHEY, CDR2 SMNVEV (reference sequence). V lost 1 base and J lost 0, with 9 bases in between. The CDR3 has 15 amino acids. Here the CDR3 reads CASSLFTAHQETQYF. CDR3 coding DNA: TGTGCCAGCAGTTTATTCACGGCCCACCAAGAGACCCAGTACTTC.

This clonotype was seen many times. A read error may produce the germline difference seen at one junction end. V and J are TRBV20-1 and TRBJ1-3; D is ambiguous. The CDR3 runs 14 residues. Germline loops: CDR1 DFQATT, CDR2 SNEGSKA (reference sequence). For the CDR3, the DNA is TGCAGTGCTAGAGATTCCCTCTCTGGAAGCACCATATATTTT. This sequence encodes CSARDSLSGSTIYF.

Ten or more counts support this clonotype. The chain links TRBV24-1 to TRBJ2-5; tentatively, D is TRBD1 (6 bases). The CDR3 is made up of 15 amino acids. V dropped 4 bases and J dropped 4 bases, with 15 bases sitting between them. Per germline, CDR1 KGHDR and CDR2 SFDVKD. The DNA for the CDR3 is TGTGCCACCAGTGAGAGTCTGTGGGACACAGAGACCCAGTACTTC. Amino acid sequence: CATSESLWDTETQYF.

This clonotype was detected many times. The chain has TRBV6-5 and TRBJ1-1; D call uncertain. The CDR3 length is 16 residues. Germline V lookup: CDR1 MNHEY, CDR2 SVGAGI. Trimming shortened V by 5 bases and J by 1 base, and 17 bases separated the two germline ends. The chain's CDR3 is CASSPRRRGGNTEAFF. For the CDR3, the DNA is TGTGCCAGCAGTCCCCGAAGACGGGGTGGGAACACTGAAGCTTTCTTT.

At least ten counts were recorded for this clonotype. V gene TRBV7-2 combines with J gene TRBJ2-5; TRBD1 is a possible D gene (7 bases). CDR3 size: 15 residues. Per germline, CDR1 SGHTA and CDR2 FQGNSA. Trimming took 2 bases from V and 5 from J, leaving 15 bases between them. The DNA of the CDR3 is TGTGCCAGCAGCTTAACCAGGGGGGTACGGGAGACCCAGTACTTC. As protein: CASSLTRGVRETQYF.

This clonotype has at least ten counts. The chain employs TRBV2 and TRBJ2-5; D possibly uses TRBD1 or TRBD2 (5 bases each). The CDR3 totals 13 residues. V lost 6 bases and J 7 bases, leaving 15 bases between the germline ends. Germline V gene lookup returns CDR1 SNHLY and CDR2 FYNNEI. The CDR3 spells CASRPPGGRTQYF. The CDR3 DNA reads as TGTGCCAGCAGGCCCCCTGGGGGACGGACCCAGTACTTC.

This clonotype has at least ten counts. This CDR3 is CASSEVEGGTEAFF. CDR3 DNA sequence: TGTGCCAGCAGTGAGGTGGAGGGGGGCACTGAAGCTTTCTTT. This chain uses TRBV6-1 with TRBJ1-1; possible D gene TRBD1, 6 bases. Germline values: CDR1 MNHNS, CDR2 SASEGT. The V and J ends lost 3 bases and 4 bases respectively, with 12 bases between them. CDR3 size: 14 residues.

This clonotype was seen repeatedly, ten times or more. CDR3 sequence: CASDKNSGANVLTF. The CDR3 nucleotides read TGTGCCAGCGATAAGAACTCTGGGGCCAACGTCCTGACTTTC. The gene calls are TRBV7-2 and TRBJ2-6, with no clear D. Germline V gene lookup returns CDR1 SGHTA and CDR2 FQGNSA. This CDR3 is built from 14 residues. Trimming shortened V by 8 bases and J by 0 bases, and 8 bases separated the two germline ends.

At least ten counts were recorded for this clonotype. The V call is TRBV6-2 or TRBV6-3, the J call TRBJ2-7, with 7 bases lining up with TRBD1. The V gene end was trimmed by 6 bases and the J gene end by 2 bases; junction bases not matched to a gene: 16. The CDR3 consists of 17 residues. Germline V lookup: CDR1 MNHEY, CDR2 SVGEGT. In DNA form, the CDR3 reads TGTGCCAGCAGACCAGGGACAGAGTCATCCTTGGCCTACGAGCAGTACTTC. Its protein is CASRPGTESSLAYEQYF.

The V call is TRBV28, the J call TRBJ2-7; D not resolved. Germline CDR1 is MDHEN and CDR2 is SYDVKM. V was pared by 4 bases and J by 0 bases, with 10 bases between. The CDR3 is 14 amino acids. CDR3 sequence (DNA): TGTGCCAGCAGTTCAGTCCTAAACTCCTACGAGCAGTACTTC. Its protein product is CASSSVLNSYEQYF.

The sample holds many counts of this clonotype. The chain has TRBV20-1 and TRBJ2-7; the match to TRBD2 covers 14 bases. With 4 bases clipped from V and 3 bases from J, the junction kept 5 bases outside the gene matches. The CDR3 contains 15 residues. The germline V gene encodes CDR1 DFQATT and CDR2 SNEGSKA (reference sequence). The CDR3 reads CSATRLAGGFYEQYF. Here the CDR3 DNA reads TGCAGTGCTACAAGACTAGCGGGAGGGTTCTACGAGCAGTACTTC.

This clonotype showed up many times. The chain combines TRBV5-1 with TRBJ1-1, with unresolved D. Between the trimmed V and J ends, which lost 3 bases and 0 bases, there was a span of 6 bases. Germline CDR1 SGHRS, CDR2 YFSETQ. This CDR3 is 13 amino acids long. CDR3 in DNA: TGCGCCAGCAGCTCCCCCATGAACACTGAAGCTTTCTTT. Its protein product is CASSSPMNTEAFF.

This clonotype was counted at least ten times. The chain is built from TRBV12-3 or TRBV12-4 and TRBJ2-5; 13 bases map to TRBD2. This CDR3 is 19 amino acids long. The V and J ends lost 6 bases and 0 bases, in that order; junction bases with no gene match: 13. Written as DNA, the CDR3 is TGTGCCAGCAGCCAACTAGCGGGGGGGCCCCCTGCTTACCAAGAGACCCAGTACTTC. It yields the protein CASSQLAGGPPAYQETQYF.

This sequence joins TRBV6-2 or TRBV6-3 and TRBJ1-2; 7 bases are shared with TRBD1. J gave up 4 bases and V 2 bases, and 4 bases lay outside the gene matches. The V gene's germline CDR1 is MNHEY and CDR2 SVGEGT. CDR3 size: 14 residues. The CDR3 DNA reads TGTGCCAGCAGTTACCGGGACAGTCTCTATGGCTACACCTTC. Translating it yields CASSYRDSLYGYTF.